These 32 T cell receptor beta chains share one sample of origin, sequenced in a study of cytomegalovirus exposure and HLA in healthy donors. Here immunoSEQ multiplex PCR was the method, and the copy in TCRdb shows in-frame clones only, minus some. The data contain 110,000 or so clones, around 86% of them singletons. The sample was PBMCs. The receptors were gathered from a man between 18 and 35 years old in good health and CMV-seronegative.

This chain links TRBV6-5 with TRBJ1-4; D perhaps matches TRBD1 (5 bases). The ends were cut back, 3 bases at V and 7 bases at J, with 15 bases in the middle. This CDR3 is 15 amino acids long. Germline V lookup: CDR1 MNHEY, CDR2 SVGAGI. The CDR3 loop reads CASSYFRGRSEKLFF. The CDR3 DNA sequence: TGTGCCAGCAGTTATTTTAGGGGCCGAAGTGAAAAACTGTTTTTT.

The chain joins TRBV6-5 to TRBJ1-2; 7 nucleotides match TRBD1. V shed 6 bases, J shed 4 bases, and the junction held 11 bases outside the gene matches. Germline values: CDR1 MNHEY, CDR2 SVGAGI. The CDR3 covers 15 residues. In DNA form, the CDR3 reads TGTGCCAGCAGCACAGGGGAAGGTAACCCCTATGGCTACACCTTC. Translated, it gives CASSTGEGNPYGYTF.

V gene TRBV7-9 combines with J gene TRBJ1-1; D unclear. V lost 6 bases, J lost 4 bases, and 12 bases lay in between. Germline loops: CDR1 SEHNR, CDR2 FQNEAQ (reference sequence). There are 13 residues in the CDR3. CDR3: CASRGRGSTEAFF. The CDR3 region has the DNA TGTGCCAGCAGGGGCCGAGGGAGCACTGAAGCTTTCTTT.

The rearrangement uses TRBV27 and TRBJ2-1; D may be TRBD1 (6 bases). V was trimmed by 2 bases and J by 6 bases, leaving 14 bases between them. CDR3 length: 15 amino acids. Germline CDR1 is MNHEY and CDR2 is SMNVEV (reference sequence). The CDR3 loop is CASSLKWGTFNEQFF. The CDR3 bases are TGTGCCAGCAGTTTAAAGTGGGGGACATTCAATGAGCAGTTCTTC.

The chain employs TRBV15 and TRBJ1-3, with D possibly TRBD1 on 6 matching bases. The germline V gene has CDR1 LNHNV and CDR2 YYDKDF (reference sequence). Trimming stripped 1 base from V and 1 base from J, with 11 bases between. The CDR3 spans 16 residues. The CDR3 is CATSRGLGQSGNTIYF. The DNA for the CDR3 is TGTGCCACCAGCAGAGGCCTGGGACAATCTGGAAACACCATATATTTT.

The chain links TRBV11-2 to TRBJ1-2; 9 bases are a match to TRBD1. CDR1 is SGHAT and CDR2 is FQNNGV in the germline V gene. The CDR3 spans 15 residues. The ends lost 6 bases at V and 1 base at J; junction bases unmatched: 6. The CDR3 region has the DNA TGTGCCAGCAGGGCCGGGGGACAGGGTAACTATGGCTACACCTTC. Protein product: CASRAGGQGNYGYTF.

This clone has more than one count but fewer than ten. The chain links TRBV30 to TRBJ2-1, with D uncertain. Germline V gene data show CDR1 as GTSNPN and CDR2 as SVGIG (reference sequence). The V gene lost 1 base and the J gene lost 9 bases, with 7 bases spanning the gap. The CDR3 runs to 11 residues. The DNA of the CDR3 is TGTGCCTGGAGTGAGAGACTTGAGCAGTTCTTC. This translates into CAWSERLEQFF. Variable domain in full (rest from reference TRBV30 and TRBJ2-1): SQTIHQWPATLVQPVGSPLSLECTVEGTSNPNLYWYRQAAGRGLQLLFYSVGIGQISSEVPQNLSASRPQDRQFILSSKKLLLSDSGFYLCAWSERLEQFFGPGTRLTVL.

This sequence joins TRBV7-7 and TRBJ2-5, with a tentative D call TRBD2 (5 bases). Trimming shortened V by 1 base and J by 4 bases, and 13 bases separated the two germline ends. The CDR3 spans 15 residues. From germline, CDR1 is SSHAT and CDR2 FNYEAQ (reference sequence). In DNA, the CDR3 is TGTGCCAGCAGCTTAGGGCTAGGAGGCGGAGAGACCCAGTACTTC. Its protein is CASSLGLGGGETQYF. The variable domain in full, completed from reference TRBV7-7 and TRBJ2-5, reads GAGVSQSPRYKVTKRGQDVTLRCDPISSHATLYWYQQALGQGPEFLTYFNYEAQPDKSGLPSDRFSAERPEGSISTLTIQRTEQRDSAMYRCASSLGLGGGETQYFGPGTRLLVL.

The rearrangement uses TRBV6-5 and TRBJ1-5; 7 bases match TRBD1. Unmatched junction bases numbered 7, after V lost 4 bases and J lost 4 bases. Germline CDR1 MNHEY, CDR2 SVGAGI. This CDR3 is built from 15 residues. In DNA form, the CDR3 reads TGTGCCAGCAGTTGGGGTAGGGGGCAAAATCAGCCCCAGCATTTT. Translating gives CASSWGRGQNQPQHF.

This chain links TRBV19 with TRBJ1-1; the match to TRBD1 covers 11 bases. With V trimmed by 10 bases and J by 5 bases, 6 bases remained unmatched. This CDR3 has 13 residues. Per germline, CDR1 LNHDA and CDR2 SQIVND (reference sequence). The CDR3 spells CAIRTGGRTEAFF. CDR3 nucleotide sequence: TGTGCCATAAGGACAGGGGGCAGGACTGAAGCTTTCTTT.

This chain links TRBV4-2 with TRBJ2-2; D might be TRBD2 (7 bases). This CDR3 has 18 amino acids. Trimming pared 0 bases from V and 3 bases from J, leaving 17 bases between. CDR1 is LGHNA, CDR2 YNFKEQ, per germline. DNA of the CDR3: TGTGCCAGCAGCCAAGATCTTGGAGGGGGGGCCGACACCGGGGAGCTGTTTTTT. Translated, it gives CASSQDLGGGADTGELFF.

V usage is TRBV14 and J usage is TRBJ1-3; perhaps TRBD1 as D (6 bases). Germline CDR1 SGHDN, CDR2 FVKESK. The CDR3 is 16 amino acids. V was trimmed by 2 bases and J by 0 bases, leaving 11 bases between them. The CDR3 here is CASSQTQGSSGNTIYF. CDR3 bases: TGTGCCAGCAGCCAAACACAGGGCAGCTCTGGAAACACCATATATTTT. Together with reference TRBV14 and TRBJ1-3, the CDR3 gives the full variable domain: EAGVTQFPSHSVIEKGQTVTLRCDPISGHDNLYWYRRVMGKEIKFLLHFVKESKQDESGMPNNRFLAERTGGTYSTLKVQPAELEDSGVYFCASSQTQGSSGNTIYFGEGSWLTVV.

DNA of the CDR3: TGTGCCAGTAGTACCGGACTAGAAGAGTACGAGCAGTACTTC. This encodes CASSTGLEEYEQYF. V is TRBV19 and J is TRBJ2-7, with 7 bases that match TRBD2. Germline trimming cut 4 bases from V and 4 bases from J; bases unmatched to any gene: 7. CDR1 LNHDA and CDR2 SQIVND come from the germline V gene (reference sequence). CDR3 length: 14 amino acids.

The chain employs TRBV7-2 and TRBJ1-2; the match to TRBD1 covers 9 bases. V was clipped by 3 bases and J by 7 bases; unmatched bases: 9. CDR1 and CDR2 from the germline V gene are SGHTA and FQGNSA. This CDR3 contains 15 residues. CDR3 in DNA: TGTGCCAGCAGCTTCCGGGACAGGGAGTTTCGTGGCTACACCTTC. It yields the protein CASSFRDREFRGYTF.

This clone was picked up a small number of times. The rearrangement joins TRBV7-2 to TRBJ2-2, with 10 bases identical to TRBD2. The J segment lost 7 bases and the V segment lost 2 bases, leaving 1 base of the junction unmatched. Germline V gene data show CDR1 as SGHTA and CDR2 as FQGNSA. CDR3 length: 14 amino acids. CDR3 bases: TGTGCCAGCAGCTTACTAGCGGGGGTCGGGGAGCTGTTTTTT. Protein product: CASSLLAGVGELFF.

The chain carries TRBV7-9 and TRBJ2-7, with 7 bases matching TRBD2. The V gene's germline CDR1 is SEHNR and CDR2 FQNEAQ (reference sequence). V was pared by 4 bases and J by 2 bases, with 14 bases of the junction left unmatched. The CDR3 totals 17 residues. The CDR3 DNA is TGTGCCAGCAGCTCCAGCTCCGGGGGGTTCAGGACCTACGAGCAGTACTTC. It codes for CASSSSSGGFRTYEQYF.

DNA for the CDR3: TGCGCCAGCAGCTACCAGGGACTACCCTCCTACGAGCAGTACTTC. Encoded protein: CASSYQGLPSYEQYF. The chain employs TRBV5-1 and TRBJ2-7; 7 positions match TRBD2. CDR1 and CDR2 from the germline V gene are SGHRS and YFSETQ. V lost 3 bases to trimming and J lost 0 bases; unmatched junction nucleotides: 6. The CDR3 sequence is 15 residues long.

The chain carries TRBV27 and TRBJ2-7; D gene uncertain. CDR1 MNHEY and CDR2 SMNVEV come from the germline V gene (reference sequence). V was shortened by 4 bases and J by 7 bases, with 14 bases between the two germline ends. The CDR3 extends over 13 amino acids. CDR3 DNA: TGTGCCAGCAGTTCTAACTCCCAGGTTGAGCAGTACTTC. As protein: CASSSNSQVEQYF.

This chain uses TRBV19 with TRBJ2-5; a possible D gene is TRBD2 (6 bases). V lost 5 bases and J lost 4, with 14 bases in between. The CDR3 is 14 amino acids. Germline V gene sequence: CDR1 LNHDA, CDR2 SQIVND (reference sequence). CDR3 sequence (DNA): TGTGCCAGTAGTCCAGCGGGCGGCGGAGAGACCCAGTACTTC. Translating it yields CASSPAGGGETQYF.

This clone was picked up one time. The chain employs TRBV2 and TRBJ2-1, with D possibly TRBD2 on 6 matching bases. This CDR3 spans 17 amino acids. V was shortened by 5 bases and J by 1 base, with 18 bases between the two germline ends. Looked up from germline, CDR1 is SNHLY and CDR2 is FYNNEI. CDR3 in DNA: TGTGCCAGCAGTAAAATCCGGGACTCACTATCCTACAATGAGCAGTTCTTC. It encodes CASSKIRDSLSYNEQFF.

The J gene is TRBJ2-1, the V gene TRBV27, with 9 positions matching TRBD2. The CDR3 has 16 residues. Looked up from germline, CDR1 is MNHEY and CDR2 is SMNVEV (reference sequence). Germline trimming cut 2 bases from V and 7 bases from J; bases unmatched to any gene: 9. CDR3 residues: CASSLEGAGGLNEQFF. CDR3 sequence (DNA): TGTGCCAGCAGTTTAGAGGGGGCGGGGGGGCTAAATGAGCAGTTCTTC.

The chain is built from TRBV21-1 and TRBJ2-7; the table's D call, TRBD2, has no DNA check behind it. TRBV21-1 is listed as a pseudogene. The CDR3 has 17 residues. The CDR3 DNA reads as TGTGCCAGCACCGTTAATGGTAGCGGGAGGGAGTGCTACGAGCAGTACTTC. It yields the protein CASTVNGSGRECYEQYF.

The chain couples TRBV5-6 to TRBJ2-1; D is possibly TRBD1 (5 bases). CDR1 is SGHDT and CDR2 is YYEEEE in the germline V gene. The V gene lost 1 base and the J gene lost 16 bases, with 18 bases spanning the gap. This CDR3 has 13 amino acids. The CDR3 coding sequence is TGTGCCAGCAGCTTGTGGGGCGTTGACTCGGATTTCTTC. Protein product: CASSLWGVDSDFF.

This rearrangement joins TRBV5-4 to TRBJ2-1, with 12 nucleotides matching TRBD2. J gave up 6 bases and V 0 bases, and 1 base lay outside the gene matches. The CDR3 loop spans 15 amino acids. CDR1 and CDR2 from the germline V gene are SGHNT and YYREEE (reference sequence). CDR3 sequence (DNA): TGTGCCAGCAGCTTGGCGACTAGCGGGAGCAATGAGCAGTTCTTC. This sequence encodes CASSLATSGSNEQFF.

The chain has TRBV5-4 and TRBJ1-1; D perhaps matches TRBD1 (6 bases). CDR3 length: 14 residues. The V and J ends lost 5 bases and 4 bases respectively, with 15 bases between them. Germline V gene data show CDR1 as SGHNT and CDR2 as YYREEE (reference sequence). CDR3 DNA: TGTGCCAGCAGGGTCTACGGGGGGCGCACTGAAGCTTTCTTT. Translation: CASRVYGGRTEAFF.

The rearrangement uses TRBV7-9 and TRBJ2-1; D perhaps matches TRBD2 (6 bases). The CDR3 extends over 14 amino acids. V lost 5 bases, J lost 6 bases, and 14 bases lay in between. CDR1 and CDR2 from the germline V gene are SEHNR and FQNEAQ (reference sequence). The CDR3 spells CASSPSSVGNEQFF. CDR3 DNA: TGTGCCAGCAGCCCATCTAGCGTCGGCAATGAGCAGTTCTTC. Full variable domain (outside the CDR3, taken from reference TRBV7-9 and TRBJ2-1): DTGVSQNPRHKITKRGQNVTFRCDPISEHNRLYWYRQTLGQGPEFLTYFQNEAQLEKSRLLSDRFSAERPKGSFSTLEIQRTEQGDSAMYLCASSPSSVGNEQFFGPGTRLTVL.

The chain links TRBV7-8 to TRBJ1-5, with 8 bases fitting TRBD1. CDR1 and CDR2 from the germline V gene are SGHVS and FQNEAQ. With V trimmed by 1 base and J by 6 bases, 11 bases remained unmatched. The CDR3 is 17 residues long. Written as DNA, the CDR3 is TGTGCCAGCAGCTTAGGAAATGGCAGGGGGCCAAGTCAGCCCCAGCATTTT. Protein sequence: CASSLGNGRGPSQPQHF. Based on the CDR3 plus reference TRBV7-8 and TRBJ1-5, the full variable domain is GAGVSQSPRYKVAKRGQDVALRCDPISGHVSLFWYQQALGQGPEFLTYFQNEAQLDKSGLPSDRFFAERPEGSVSTLKIQRTQQEDSAVYLCASSLGNGRGPSQPQHFGDGTRLSIL.

The chain employs TRBV5-1 and TRBJ2-7; 11 nucleotides align to TRBD2. With 4 bases clipped from V and 3 bases from J, the junction kept 6 bases outside the gene matches. The germline gives CDR1 SGHRS, CDR2 YFSETQ. The CDR3 consists of 15 residues. The CDR3 coding sequence is TGCGCCAGCAGCCCGGGACTAGCGGCTCACTACGAGCAGTACTTC. Protein sequence: CASSPGLAAHYEQYF.

This chain connects TRBV15 to TRBJ2-7; D call uncertain. Trimming pared 5 bases from V and 4 bases from J, leaving 15 bases between. CDR3 length: 14 amino acids. The germline CDR1 and CDR2 sequences are LNHNV and YYDKDF (reference sequence). CDR3 sequence reads: CATSSTRRSYEQYF. CDR3 nucleotides: TGTGCCACCAGCTCAACGAGGAGATCTTACGAGCAGTACTTC.

This chain connects TRBV29-1 to TRBJ1-2; 8 positions agree with TRBD1. Trimming took 3 bases from V and 3 from J; bases not matched to a gene: 6. The CDR3 runs to 14 residues. From germline, CDR1 is SQVTM and CDR2 ANQGSEA. The CDR3 DNA follows: TGCAGCGTTGACCCCGAGACAGGGGACTATGGCTACACCTTC. Amino acids: CSVDPETGDYGYTF.

The rearrangement links TRBV27 to TRBJ1-5; no reliable D call. Trimming removed 8 bases at V and 2 bases at J, with 10 bases between. Germline CDR1 and CDR2: MNHEY and SMNVEV (reference sequence). This CDR3 is built from 13 residues. CDR3 protein: CASGEWGNQPQHF. DNA for the CDR3: TGTGCCAGCGGAGAGTGGGGCAATCAGCCCCAGCATTTT.

This clone was seen a few times. This chain joins TRBV4-1 and TRBJ1-6; the match to TRBD1 covers 7 bases. With V trimmed by 2 bases and J by 6 bases, 1 base remained unmatched. The germline gives CDR1 MGHRA, CDR2 YSYEKL. The CDR3 consists of 14 residues. In DNA form, the CDR3 reads TGCGCCAGCAGCCAACGGGACAGTAATTCACCCCTCCACTTT. Translation: CASSQRDSNSPLHF.